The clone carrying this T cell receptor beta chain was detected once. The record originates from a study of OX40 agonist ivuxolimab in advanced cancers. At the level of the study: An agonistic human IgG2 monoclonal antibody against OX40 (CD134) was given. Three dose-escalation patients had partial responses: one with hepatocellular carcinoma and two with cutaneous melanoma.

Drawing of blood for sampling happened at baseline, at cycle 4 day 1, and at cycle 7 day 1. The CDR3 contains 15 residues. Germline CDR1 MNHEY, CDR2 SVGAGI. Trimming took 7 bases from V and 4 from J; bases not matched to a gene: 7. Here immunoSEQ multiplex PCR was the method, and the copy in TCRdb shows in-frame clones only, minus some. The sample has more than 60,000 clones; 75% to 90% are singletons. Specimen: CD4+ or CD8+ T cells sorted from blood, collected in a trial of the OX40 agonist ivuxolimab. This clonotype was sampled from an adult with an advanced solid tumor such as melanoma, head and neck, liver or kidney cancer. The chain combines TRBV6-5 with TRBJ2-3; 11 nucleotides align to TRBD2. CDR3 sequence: CASKYTSGSPDTQYF. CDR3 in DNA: TGTGCCAGCAAATATACTAGCGGGAGTCCAGATACGCAGTATTTT.